One sample yielded the 9 T cell receptor beta chains listed below, sequenced in a study of cytomegalovirus exposure and HLA in healthy donors. It was with 60 Vbeta and 13 Jbeta primers that the PCR ran. The table came from immunoSEQ multiplex PCR; TCRdb's copy has only in-frame clones and leaves some out. The sample lists more than 85,000 clones, around 63% seen once, with about 4.4% in the top ten. Sequencing used PBMCs. Source of these receptors: a human donor in good health.

The chain has TRBV5-5 and TRBJ1-2; D call uncertain. This CDR3 has 13 amino acids. Germline CDR1 SGHKS, CDR2 YYEKEE (reference sequence). The V end was cut by 4 bases, the J end by 0 bases, with 7 bases between. The CDR3 spells CASSLGTNYGYTF. The DNA for the CDR3 is TGTGCCAGCAGCCTAGGTACTAACTATGGCTACACCTTC. The entire variable domain, with the rest obtained from reference TRBV5-5 and TRBJ1-2, is as follows: DAGVTQSPTHLIKTRGQQVTLRCSPISGHKSVSWYQQVLGQGPQFIFQYYEKEERGRGNFPDRFSARQFPNYSSELNVNALLLGDSALYLCASSLGTNYGYTFGSGTRLTVV.

The chain has TRBV7-8 and TRBJ2-7; 10 positions match TRBD2. V lost 1 base, J lost 5 bases, and 8 bases stayed unmatched. The CDR3 totals 16 residues. From germline, CDR1 is SGHVS and CDR2 FQNEAQ. The CDR3 here is CASSLVLAGPSHEQYF. CDR3 sequence (DNA): TGTGCCAGCAGCTTAGTACTAGCGGGACCCTCGCACGAGCAGTACTTC.

The rearrangement joins TRBV5-6 to TRBJ2-4, with TRBD1 matching 8 bases. CDR3 length equals 13 residues. Trimming removed 5 bases from V and 6 bases from J; junction bases left unmatched: 4. CDR1 and CDR2 from the germline V gene are SGHDT and YYEEEE. The CDR3 DNA follows: TGTGCCAGCAGACAGGGGGTTGGAAACATTCAGTACTTC. This sequence encodes CASRQGVGNIQYF.

The chain joins TRBV7-9 to TRBJ2-5; possibly TRBD2 for D (5 bases). V lost 10 bases and J 5 bases, leaving 11 bases between the germline ends. Germline lookup yields CDR1 SEHNR and CDR2 FQNEAQ (reference sequence). This CDR3 has 11 residues. CDR3: CATRAVETQYF. The CDR3 bases are TGTGCCACGAGGGCCGTGGAGACCCAGTACTTC.

This clone was picked up one time. The rearrangement uses TRBV5-1 and TRBJ1-2, with 7 bases lining up with TRBD1. Germline CDR1 SGHRS, CDR2 YFSETQ. J gave up 8 bases and V 0 bases, and 4 bases lay outside the gene matches. This CDR3 has 13 residues. CDR3 sequence: CASSLEGAGGYTF. The DNA of the CDR3 is TGCGCCAGCAGCTTGGAGGGGGCTGGGGGCTACACCTTC.

J is TRBJ1-2 and V is TRBV29-1, with D perhaps TRBD1 (5 bases). The germline CDR1 and CDR2 sequences are SQVTM and ANQGSEA. This CDR3 is 13 amino acids long. Trimming pared 3 bases from V and 4 bases from J, leaving 12 bases between. The CDR3 loop is CSVDVGGLYGYTF. The CDR3 region has the DNA TGCAGCGTTGATGTCGGGGGTCTCTATGGCTACACCTTC.

V is TRBV6-5 and J is TRBJ2-5; unclear D gene. The CDR3 is made up of 13 amino acids. Trimming removed 0 bases at V and 5 bases at J, with 7 bases between. In germline, CDR1 is MNHEY, CDR2 SVGAGI. The chain's CDR3 is CASSYSSSETQYF. The CDR3 DNA reads as TGTGCCAGCAGTTACTCGAGTTCCGAGACCCAGTACTTC.

The chain employs TRBV7-9 and TRBJ1-5, with 7 nucleotides matching TRBD1. The junction had 4 bases not matched to a gene; V was cut back by 6 bases and J by 5 bases. The germline CDR1 and CDR2 sequences are SEHNR and FQNEAQ (reference sequence). This CDR3 has 13 amino acids. In DNA, the CDR3 is TGTGCCAGCAGTACCACAGGGGATCAGCCCCAGCATTTT. Translation gives CASSTTGDQPQHF.

V usage is TRBV28 and J usage is TRBJ1-5; 7 nucleotides line up with TRBD1. This CDR3 is built from 14 residues. Germline-derived CDR1 and CDR2 are MDHEN and SYDVKM. J was trimmed by 6 bases and V by 2 bases; bases with no gene match: 4. The CDR3 sequence is CASSLTGDSQPQHF. DNA for the CDR3: TGTGCCAGCAGTTTAACAGGGGATTCTCAGCCCCAGCATTTT.